The TCR beta chain under discussion was sequenced for a study of OX40 agonist ivuxolimab in advanced cancers. Study at large: Of mixed ages from about 23 to 79 and averaging about 65 years, the group was about 80% male. Findings and limits, study-wide: Expanded clones were, on average, more numerous in CD8+ T cells than in CD4+.

This clone was detected only a few times. Its antigen is still unknown. Method: immunoSEQ multiplex PCR; TCRdb's copy keeps in-frame clones and lacks some. The table records thousands of clones, about four fifths of them present only once. CDR1 is SNHLY, CDR2 FYNNEI, per germline. The CDR3 is made up of 12 amino acids. V lost 4 bases, J lost 8 bases, and 6 bases lay in between. The chain joins TRBV2 to TRBJ1-6, with D hard to call. Specimen: CD4+ or CD8+ T cells sorted from blood, collected in a trial of the OX40 agonist ivuxolimab. The sequence derives from an adult with an advanced solid tumor such as melanoma, head and neck, liver or kidney cancer. Written as DNA, the CDR3 is TGTGCCAGCAGTGTTGGGGATTCACCCCTCCACTTT. Protein product: CASSVGDSPLHF.